The 29 T cell receptor beta chains below all came from one sample that was sequenced in a study of T cell responses to AZD1222 COVID-19 vaccine. The repertoire was sequenced with immunoSEQ multiplex PCR; TCRdb's copy has only in-frame clones and lacks some. The sample includes approximately 110,000 clones, about 91% of them seen just once. Material: peripheral blood, obtained 28 days after the second AZD1222 dose. The receptors here all came from an adult who received the AZD1222 COVID-19 vaccine.

This chain uses TRBV9 with TRBJ1-2; perhaps TRBD1 as D (5 bases). The V end lost 0 bases, the J end lost 4 bases, and 22 bases lay between the germline ends. CDR3 size: 18 residues. Germline CDR1 reads SGDLS; CDR2 reads YYNGEE. CDR3 nucleotides: TGTGCCAGCAGCGTAGCACTAGGGGAGGCAGGGTCATTCTATGGCTACACCTTC. Translating it yields CASSVALGEAGSFYGYTF.

This clone showed up just a few times. The chain employs TRBV5-5 and TRBJ1-6; possibly TRBD1 for D (5 bases). This CDR3 has 15 residues. V dropped 3 bases and J dropped 5 bases, with 12 bases sitting between them. Germline CDR1 reads SGHKS; CDR2 reads YYEKEE (reference sequence). This CDR3 is CASSWGGVNNSPLHF. In DNA form, the CDR3 reads TGTGCCAGCAGCTGGGGAGGGGTTAATAATTCACCCCTCCACTTT.

This clone occurred a few times. The rearrangement uses TRBV19 and TRBJ2-7; 11 nucleotides line up with TRBD2. Germline V gene data show CDR1 as LNHDA and CDR2 as SQIVND (reference sequence). The length of the CDR3 is 16 residues. V trimming: 5 bases; J trimming: 3 bases; junction bases outside the gene matches: 9. The CDR3 DNA reads TGTGCCAGTAGTCCCCCAACCGGGACTAGCGGCTACGAGCAGTACTTC. Its translation: CASSPPTGTSGYEQYF.

The gene calls are TRBV7-8 and TRBJ2-7; 7 bases match TRBD2. In germline, CDR1 is SGHVS, CDR2 FQNEAQ. J was trimmed by 5 bases and V by 5 bases; bases with no gene match: 3. The CDR3 has 12 amino acids. In nucleotides, the CDR3 is TGTGCCAGCAGCACCCGGGGGGACGAGCAGTACTTC. Its translation is CASSTRGDEQYF. Filled out from reference TRBV7-8 and TRBJ2-7, the complete variable domain reads GAGVSQSPRYKVAKRGQDVALRCDPISGHVSLFWYQQALGQGPEFLTYFQNEAQLDKSGLPSDRFFAERPEGSVSTLKIQRTQQEDSAVYLCASSTRGDEQYFGPGTRLTVT.

The chain joins TRBV5-4 to TRBJ1-1; possibly TRBD1 for D (6 bases). The CDR3 is made up of 14 amino acids. V was pared by 4 bases and J by 1 base, with 11 bases between. CDR1 and CDR2 from the germline V gene are SGHNT and YYREEE (reference sequence). The CDR3 DNA follows: TGTGCCAGCAGCCAAGGACAGAAGAACACTGAAGCTTTCTTT. It codes for CASSQGQKNTEAFF.

V and J are TRBV29-1 and TRBJ1-2; D is unclear. The germline V and J ends were trimmed by 2 bases and 6 bases, with 16 bases remaining between them. The CDR3 sequence is 14 residues long. Germline assignment: CDR1 SQVTM and CDR2 ANQGSEA. Here the CDR3 DNA reads TGCAGCGTTGAATTTGTGATGAATCCTAATGGCTACACCTTC. Translated, it gives CSVEFVMNPNGYTF.

The genes are TRBV12-3 or TRBV12-4 and TRBJ1-5; TRBD1 might be the D (6 bases). The CDR3 is made up of 13 amino acids. With 5 bases removed from V and 10 bases from J, the gap between germline ends came to 15 bases. CDR3 amino acids: CASSPQGISPQHF. The DNA of the CDR3 is TGTGCCAGCAGTCCCCAGGGGATAAGTCCCCAGCATTTT.

V gene TRBV11-2 combines with J gene TRBJ1-2, with D maybe TRBD1 (5 bases). V lost 5 bases and J 2 bases, leaving 12 bases between the germline ends. Germline CDR1 is SGHAT and CDR2 is FQNNGV. CDR3 length: 14 amino acids. The CDR3 DNA is TGTGCCAGCAGCCCTGGGGGGTCGAACTATGGCTACACCTTC. Encoded protein: CASSPGGSNYGYTF.

The CDR3 DNA reads TGCGCCAGCAGCCAAGAGGCGGGGGAGACAGATACGCAGTATTTT. Its translation: CASSQEAGETDTQYF. V gene TRBV4-3 combines with J gene TRBJ2-3; 7 bases align to TRBD2. Germline values: CDR1 LGHNA, CDR2 YSLEER. The V and J ends lost 0 bases and 3 bases, in that order; junction bases with no gene match: 3. This CDR3 is 15 amino acids long.

The chain carries TRBV5-1 and TRBJ1-2; weak D call: TRBD1 (5 bases). This CDR3 spans 13 amino acids. Germline V gene lookup returns CDR1 SGHRS and CDR2 YFSETQ. Between the trimmed V and J ends, which lost 4 bases and 7 bases, there was a span of 14 bases. The CDR3 bases are TGCGCCAGCAGCCTGGACAATGGGCTTGGCTACACCTTC. This gives the protein CASSLDNGLGYTF.

The CDR3 reads CASSPGTDLYSPLHF. The CDR3 DNA reads as TGCGCCAGCAGCCCGGGCACGGACCTCTATTCACCCCTCCACTTT. This chain uses TRBV5-1 with TRBJ1-6; D gene ambiguous. The V and J ends lost 4 bases and 8 bases respectively, with 16 bases between them. The CDR3 has 15 residues. The germline gives CDR1 SGHRS, CDR2 YFSETQ.

This sequence joins TRBV2 and TRBJ1-4, with TRBD1 matching over 7 bases. There are 14 residues in the CDR3. In germline, CDR1 is SNHLY, CDR2 FYNNEI. V was pared by 1 base and J by 8 bases, with 4 bases of the junction left unmatched. The CDR3 coding sequence is TGTGCCAGCAGTGAAGGCGTGACAGGGGAAAAACTGTTTTTT. This translates into CASSEGVTGEKLFF.

The chain links TRBV11-3 to TRBJ2-7; D is tentatively TRBD1 or TRBD2 (7 bases each). The germline CDR1 and CDR2 sequences are SGHNT and YENEEA. The V end was cut by 8 bases, the J end by 6 bases, with 17 bases between. This CDR3 is 13 amino acids long. DNA of the CDR3: TGTGCCAGCTCCCAGGGGGGGGCCGGCGAGCAGTACTTC. This sequence encodes CASSQGGAGEQYF.

The chain uses TRBV6-1 and TRBJ1-1; perhaps TRBD1 as D (6 bases). Trimming took off 6 bases at V and 8 bases at J, with 10 bases between the two ends. Germline CDR1 MNHNS, CDR2 SASEGT. The CDR3 has 11 residues. The CDR3 loop is CASRSGTEAFF. The CDR3 region has the DNA TGTGCCAGCAGGTCCGGGACAGAAGCTTTCTTT.

The chain couples TRBV9 to TRBJ1-2; TRBD1 is a possible D gene (6 bases). The ends were cut back, 4 bases at V and 2 bases at J, with 9 bases in the middle. Germline CDR1 reads SGDLS; CDR2 reads YYNGEE. This CDR3 spans 13 amino acids. The CDR3 bases are TGTGCCAGCAGCCGCACAGGGAACTATGGCTACACCTTC. Translated: CASSRTGNYGYTF.

V is TRBV27 and J is TRBJ1-5; D perhaps matches TRBD1 (5 bases). The germline V gene encodes CDR1 MNHEY and CDR2 SMNVEV (reference sequence). With 3 bases removed from V and 15 bases from J, the gap between germline ends came to 18 bases. The CDR3 covers 13 residues. The CDR3 sequence is CASSLARDQSGHF. The CDR3 nucleotides are TGTGCCAGCAGTTTGGCCCGGGACCAGAGCGGGCATTTT.

The gene calls are TRBV6-4 and TRBJ2-2, with 9 bases identical to TRBD2. Germline V gene sequence: CDR1 MRHNA, CDR2 SNTAGT. The CDR3 covers 15 residues. Losses at the gene ends were 8 bases for V and 6 bases for J; bases not matched to a gene: 10. Here the CDR3 reads CASGETSGGPGELFF. DNA of the CDR3: TGTGCCAGCGGGGAGACTAGCGGAGGTCCCGGGGAGCTGTTTTTT.

V is TRBV4-3 and J is TRBJ2-7; D is possibly TRBD1 or TRBD2 (5 bases each). With 0 bases removed from V and 4 bases from J, the gap between germline ends came to 10 bases. Germline-derived CDR1 and CDR2 are LGHNA and YSLEER. This CDR3 is built from 14 residues. CDR3 nucleotides: TGCGCCAGCAGCCAAGATATAGGGGAGTACGAGCAGTACTTC. This sequence encodes CASSQDIGEYEQYF.

The rearrangement uses TRBV5-6 and TRBJ2-1; no clear D. V was clipped by 2 bases and J by 0 bases, with 3 bases between them. The CDR3 has 13 amino acids. Per germline, CDR1 SGHDT and CDR2 YYEEEE. CDR3 sequence (DNA): TGTGCCAGCAGCTTCGGCTCCTACAATGAGCAGTTCTTC. It specifies CASSFGSYNEQFF.

The chain couples TRBV29-1 to TRBJ1-6; no definite D call. Trimming left V 4 bases short and J 8 bases short, with 18 bases between. In germline, CDR1 is SQVTM, CDR2 ANQGSEA. The CDR3 is 15 amino acids. CDR3 protein: CSVAIFAGPDSPLHF. The DNA of the CDR3 is TGCAGCGTTGCTATTTTCGCAGGTCCGGATTCACCCCTCCACTTT. Full variable domain (remainder filled in from reference TRBV29-1 and TRBJ1-6): SAVISQKPSRDICQRGTSLTIQCQVDSQVTMMFWYRQQPGQSLTLIATANQGSEATYESGFVIDKFPISRPNLTFSTLTVSNMSPEDSSIYLCSVAIFAGPDSPLHFGNGTRLTVT.

The chain links TRBV19 to TRBJ2-5, with D possibly matching TRBD2 (7 bases). Trimming removed 1 base at V and 5 bases at J, with 14 bases between. The germline gives CDR1 LNHDA, CDR2 SQIVND (reference sequence). This CDR3 has 15 residues. The CDR3 sequence: CASSIGGGAGETQYF. The DNA for the CDR3 is TGTGCCAGTAGTATAGGAGGGGGGGCCGGTGAGACCCAGTACTTC.

V usage is TRBV9 and J usage is TRBJ1-1; a possible D gene is TRBD1 (6 bases). From germline, CDR1 is SGDLS and CDR2 YYNGEE. V was cut by 3 bases and J by 6 bases, with 18 bases left in between. CDR3 length: 15 residues. CDR3 amino acids: CASSASRDTPAEAFF. The DNA for the CDR3 is TGTGCCAGCAGCGCCAGCCGGGACACCCCCGCTGAAGCTTTCTTT.

V usage is TRBV28 and J usage is TRBJ1-2; D remains unclear. The CDR3 length is 14 residues. Germline V gene data show CDR1 as MDHEN and CDR2 as SYDVKM. V lost 8 bases to trimming and J lost 8 bases, with 21 bases between them. CDR3 in amino acids: CASSSGPSYQGYTF. The CDR3 DNA reads as TGTGCCAGCTCTTCGGGTCCCTCCTACCAGGGCTACACCTTC.

The chain joins TRBV18 to TRBJ1-3, with unresolved D. Trimming removed 2 bases at V and 3 bases at J, with 11 bases between. The germline CDR1 and CDR2 sequences are KGHSH and LQKENI. The CDR3 totals 15 residues. Written as DNA, the CDR3 is TGTGCCAGCTCACCAAATTCGGGGATTGGAAACACCATATATTTT. As protein: CASSPNSGIGNTIYF.

The chain combines TRBV5-5 with TRBJ1-4; 7 bases are shared with TRBD1. The CDR3 spans 15 residues. In germline, CDR1 is SGHKS, CDR2 YYEKEE (reference sequence). V shed 9 bases, J shed 6 bases, and the junction held 14 bases outside the gene matches. The CDR3 loop reads CATATAQGWDEKLFF. The CDR3 nucleotides read TGTGCCACCGCCACAGCACAGGGGTGGGATGAAAAACTGTTTTTT.

The rearrangement links TRBV14 to TRBJ2-2; the D is unclear. CDR1 and CDR2 (germline): SGHDN, FVKESK. The CDR3 totals 16 residues. V gave up 4 bases and J gave up 3 bases, with 15 bases separating them. CDR3 sequence: CASSLLGFGDTGELFF. The CDR3 region has the DNA TGTGCCAGCAGCCTACTGGGTTTTGGAGACACCGGGGAGCTGTTTTTT.

This chain joins TRBV10-3 and TRBJ1-2, with D possibly matching TRBD1 (6 bases). Trimming stripped 2 bases from V and 10 bases from J, with 14 bases between. Germline V gene lookup returns CDR1 ENHRY and CDR2 SYGVKD. The CDR3 loop spans 13 amino acids. CDR3 loop: CAISENEGEAYTF. CDR3 nucleotides: TGTGCCATCAGTGAGAATGAGGGGGAGGCCTACACCTTC.

The chain links TRBV27 to TRBJ1-1; the D gene is possibly TRBD1 (5 bases). The CDR3 is made up of 14 amino acids. Per the germline V gene, CDR1 is MNHEY and CDR2 is SMNVEV (reference sequence). Trimming removed 6 bases from V and 5 bases from J, with 16 bases in between. The CDR3 region is CASRFQGVDTEAFF. The CDR3 nucleotides are TGTGCCAGCAGATTCCAGGGTGTCGATACTGAAGCTTTCTTT.

This chain links TRBV5-1 with TRBJ2-5; TRBD2 matches 14 bases. Per germline, CDR1 SGHRS and CDR2 YFSETQ. The CDR3 runs to 15 residues. The V and J ends lost 4 bases and 4 bases, in that order; junction bases with no gene match: 3. CDR3 residues: CASSPGTSGGETQYF. The CDR3 DNA sequence: TGCGCCAGCAGCCCTGGGACTAGCGGGGGAGAGACCCAGTACTTC.